The rows below give T cell receptor beta chains drawn from one sample of a study of CD8 T cells in Susac syndrome. Via MiXCR, TCRdb re-called the immunoSEQ multiplex PCR reads, giving one row per CDR3 protein. The sample shows 75,000 to 100,000 distinct CDR3 sequences, about 94% of them seen only once. The sequenced sample was CD8+ T cells from PBMCs. Receptors were obtained from a human donor with Susac syndrome. The CDR3 runs from the conserved cysteine through the conserved F or W. Fields, in order: J gene, D gene, V gene, clone size, CDR3 length, CDR3 DNA, CDR3 protein. A D gene is named only where the DNA matches it firmly. Some rows mark clone size as missing; the rest say once, few, many or name a class of expanded clone.

TRBJ2-5,-,TRBV29-1,-,14,TGCAGCGTTGACGACGAACCAGGGGGGGAGACCCAGTACTTC,CSVDDEPGGETQYF
TRBJ2-1,TRBD2,TRBV12-5,once,14,TGTGCTAGTGGCTTAGCGGGCTTGGGGGATGAGCAGTTCTTC,CASGLAGLGDEQFF
TRBJ2-3,TRBD2,TRBV19,few,15,TGTGCCAGTAGTCCTTACCAGCGGGAGAGCGATACGCAGTATTTT,CASSPYQRESDTQYF
TRBJ2-4,-,TRBV5-6,-,12,TGTGCCAGCGGAGGGAGTCAAAACATTCAGTACTTC,CASGGSQNIQYF
TRBJ1-4,-,TRBV24-1,once,14,TGTGCCACCAGTGATGGTGCAACTAATGAAAAACTGTTTTTT,CATSDGATNEKLFF
TRBJ2-7,-,TRBV5-4,-,15,TGTGCCAGCAGCTTGTGGAGCGGGTCCCCCTACGAGCAGTACTTC,CASSLWSGSPYEQYF
TRBJ2-3,-,TRBV5-1,-,11,TGCGCCAGCAGCTTGAGCGATACGCAGTATTTT,CASSLSDTQYF
TRBJ1-3,-,TRBV9,-,15,TGTGCCAGCAGCGTAAGTGCGTCGACAGGAAACACCATATATTTT,CASSVSASTGNTIYF
TRBJ2-5,-,TRBV5-1,-,11,TGCGCCAGCAGCTTTGGAGAGACCCAGTACTTC,CASSFGETQYF
TRBJ2-5,-,TRBV6-5,once,11,TGTGCCAGCTTCCTAGGGGAGACCCAGTACTTC,CASFLGETQYF
TRBJ2-1,-,TRBV6-1,few,15,TGTGCCAGCAGTTCCGACCGGCCTGGCTACAATGAGCAGTTCTTC,CASSSDRPGYNEQFF
TRBJ2-7,-,TRBV28,-,10,TGTGCCAGCAGTTACGTAGAGCAGTACTTC,CASSYVEQYF
TRBJ1-3,-,TRBV18,-,14,TGTGCCAGCTCAACGGGGACATATGGAAACACCATATATTTT,CASSTGTYGNTIYF
TRBJ2-7,TRBD1,TRBV6-5,-,15,TGTGCCAGCAGCCCCTCGGGACAGGCGGGTTACGAGCAGTACTTC,CASSPSGQAGYEQYF
TRBJ2-5,TRBD2,TRBV20-1,-,16,TGCAGTGCTAGAGGAGGGGCTAGCGGGGGGTTAGAGACCCAGTACTTC,CSARGGASGGLETQYF
TRBJ2-1,TRBD1,TRBV3-1,-,14,TGTGCCAGCAGCCCTTCCGGGACAGGGATTGAGCAGTTCTTC,CASSPSGTGIEQFF
TRBJ1-2,-,TRBV12-3/TRBV12-4,-,13,TGTGCCAGCACCTGGCACAGAGAAGGGGGCTACACCTTC,CASTWHREGGYTF
TRBJ2-7,TRBD1,TRBV5-1,-,16,TGCGCCAGCAGCTTGTTTCCCGGCGGACAGGGTTACGAGCAGTACTTC,CASSLFPGGQGYEQYF
TRBJ2-3,-,TRBV12-3/TRBV12-4,-,13,TGTGCCAGCCAGGGCGCGGGCACAGATACGCAGTATTTT,CASQGAGTDTQYF